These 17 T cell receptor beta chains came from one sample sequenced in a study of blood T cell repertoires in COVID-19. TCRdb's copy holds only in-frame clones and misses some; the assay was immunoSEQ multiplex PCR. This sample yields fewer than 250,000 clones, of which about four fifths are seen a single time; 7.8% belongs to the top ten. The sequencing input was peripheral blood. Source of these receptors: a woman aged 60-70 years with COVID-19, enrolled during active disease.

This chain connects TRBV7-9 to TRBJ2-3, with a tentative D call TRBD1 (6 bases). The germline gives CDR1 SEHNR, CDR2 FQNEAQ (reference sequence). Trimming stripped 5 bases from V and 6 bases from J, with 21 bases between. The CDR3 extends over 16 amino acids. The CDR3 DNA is TGTGCCAGCAGCCCAGCCGGGACATTAATTGGGGATACGCAGTATTTT. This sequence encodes CASSPAGTLIGDTQYF. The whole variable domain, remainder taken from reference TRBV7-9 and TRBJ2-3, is DTGVSQNPRHKITKRGQNVTFRCDPISEHNRLYWYRQTLGQGPEFLTYFQNEAQLEKSRLLSDRFSAERPKGSFSTLEIQRTEQGDSAMYLCASSPAGTLIGDTQYFGPGTRLTVL.

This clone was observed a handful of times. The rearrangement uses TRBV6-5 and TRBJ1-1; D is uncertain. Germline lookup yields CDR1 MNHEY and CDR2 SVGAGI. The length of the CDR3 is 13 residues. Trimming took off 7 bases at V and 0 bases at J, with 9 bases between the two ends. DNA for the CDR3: TGTGCCAGCACCCGCGATTTGAACACTGAAGCTTTCTTT. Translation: CASTRDLNTEAFF.

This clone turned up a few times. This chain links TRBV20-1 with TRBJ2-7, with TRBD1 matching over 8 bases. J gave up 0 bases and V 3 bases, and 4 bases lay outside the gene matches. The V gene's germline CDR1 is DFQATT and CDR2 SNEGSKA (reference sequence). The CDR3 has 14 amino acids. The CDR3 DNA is TGCAGTGCTAGTGGAGACAGGGGCTCCTACGAGCAGTACGTC. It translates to CSASGDRGSYEQYV.

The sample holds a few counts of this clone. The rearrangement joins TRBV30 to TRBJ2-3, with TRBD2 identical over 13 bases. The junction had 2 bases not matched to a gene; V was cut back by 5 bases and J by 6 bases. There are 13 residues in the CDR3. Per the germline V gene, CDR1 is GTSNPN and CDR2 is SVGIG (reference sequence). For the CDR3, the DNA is TGTGCCTGGGGACTAGCGGGAGTGGATACGCAGTATTTT. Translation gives CAWGLAGVDTQYF.

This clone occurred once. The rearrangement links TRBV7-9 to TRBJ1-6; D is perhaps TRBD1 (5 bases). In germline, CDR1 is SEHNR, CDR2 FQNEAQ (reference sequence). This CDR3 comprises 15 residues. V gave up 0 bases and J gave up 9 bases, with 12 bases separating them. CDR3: CASSLAQGGGSPLHF. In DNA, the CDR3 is TGTGCCAGCAGCTTAGCTCAGGGCGGCGGTTCACCCCTCCACTTT.

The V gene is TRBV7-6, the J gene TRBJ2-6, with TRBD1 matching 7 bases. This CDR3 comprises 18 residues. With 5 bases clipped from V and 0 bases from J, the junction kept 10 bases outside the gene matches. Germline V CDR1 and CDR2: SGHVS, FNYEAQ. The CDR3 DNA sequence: TGTGCCAGCAGCCCCCGACAGGGAAGGAGCTCTGGGGCCAACGTCCTGACTTTC. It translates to CASSPRQGRSSGANVLTF.

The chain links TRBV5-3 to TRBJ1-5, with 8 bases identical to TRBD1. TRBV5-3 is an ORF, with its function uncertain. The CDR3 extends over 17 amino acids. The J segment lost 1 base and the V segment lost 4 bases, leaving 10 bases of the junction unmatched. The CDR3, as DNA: TGTGCCAGAAGCCCGAACTCATGGACAGGGAGCAATCAGCCCCAGCATTTT. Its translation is CARSPNSWTGSNQPQHF.

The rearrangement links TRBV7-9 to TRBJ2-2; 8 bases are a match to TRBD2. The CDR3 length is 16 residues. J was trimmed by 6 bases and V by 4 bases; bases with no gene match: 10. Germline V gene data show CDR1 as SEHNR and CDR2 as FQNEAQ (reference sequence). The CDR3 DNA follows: TGTGCCAGCAGCTCTCCACCGGGGGGGGACGCCGGGGAGCTGTTTTTT. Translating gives CASSSPPGGDAGELFF.

The CDR3 coding sequence is TGTGCCAGCAGTTACACGGCCGGGTCCACGTACTTC. Protein sequence: CASSYTAGSTYF. This rearrangement joins TRBV6-6 to TRBJ2-7; D remains ambiguous. The germline gives CDR1 MNHNY, CDR2 SVGAGI (reference sequence). The ends were cut back, 2 bases at V and 12 bases at J, with 14 bases in the middle. The CDR3 spans 12 residues.

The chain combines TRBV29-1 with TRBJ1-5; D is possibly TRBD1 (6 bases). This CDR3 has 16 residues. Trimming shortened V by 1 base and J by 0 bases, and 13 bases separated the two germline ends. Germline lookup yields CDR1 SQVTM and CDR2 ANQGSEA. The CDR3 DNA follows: TGCAGCGTTGAAGGCCGGACAGTCTATAGCAATCAGCCCCAGCATTTT. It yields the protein CSVEGRTVYSNQPQHF. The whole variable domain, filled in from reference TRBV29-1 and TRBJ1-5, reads SAVISQKPSRDICQRGTSLTIQCQVDSQVTMMFWYRQQPGQSLTLIATANQGSEATYESGFVIDKFPISRPNLTFSTLTVSNMSPEDSSIYLCSVEGRTVYSNQPQHFGDGTRLSIL.

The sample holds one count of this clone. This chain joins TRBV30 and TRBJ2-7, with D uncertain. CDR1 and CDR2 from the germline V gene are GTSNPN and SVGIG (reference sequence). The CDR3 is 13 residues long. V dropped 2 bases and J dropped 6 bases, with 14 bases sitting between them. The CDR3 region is CAWSKGSDSEQYF. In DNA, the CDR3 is TGTGCCTGGAGTAAAGGCAGCGACTCCGAGCAGTACTTC.

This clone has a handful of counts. CDR3 region: CASSPTPGAGNTIYF. Here the CDR3 DNA reads TGTGCCAGCAGCCCAACCCCCGGAGCTGGAAACACCATATATTTT. The J gene is TRBJ1-3, the V gene TRBV7-2; D not certain. Between the trimmed V and J ends, which lost 5 bases and 2 bases, there was a span of 13 bases. This CDR3 region has 15 residues. Germline V CDR1 and CDR2: SGHTA, FQGNSA.

The DNA for the CDR3 is TGTGCCAGCAGCCCCGGGACTAGCGGGATGTACAATGAGCAGTTCTTC. This translates into CASSPGTSGMYNEQFF. The rearrangement links TRBV6-6 to TRBJ2-1; 13 bases align to TRBD2. Germline loops: CDR1 MNHNY, CDR2 SVGAGI (reference sequence). This CDR3 is built from 16 residues. J was trimmed by 4 bases and V by 6 bases; bases with no gene match: 6.

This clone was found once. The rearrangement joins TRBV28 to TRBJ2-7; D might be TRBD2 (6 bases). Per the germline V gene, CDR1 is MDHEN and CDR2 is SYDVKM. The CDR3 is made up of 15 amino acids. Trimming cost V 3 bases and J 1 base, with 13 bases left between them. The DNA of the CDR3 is TGTGCCAGCAGTTTCCCGGGCGGGGCGTCCTACGAGCAGTACTTC. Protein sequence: CASSFPGGASYEQYF.

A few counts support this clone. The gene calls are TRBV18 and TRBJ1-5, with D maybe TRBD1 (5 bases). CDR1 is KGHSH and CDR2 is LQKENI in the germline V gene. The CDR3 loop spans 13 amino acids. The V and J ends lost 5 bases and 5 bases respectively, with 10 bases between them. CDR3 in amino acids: CASSDREYQPQHF. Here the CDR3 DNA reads TGTGCCAGCTCAGACAGAGAATATCAGCCCCAGCATTTT.

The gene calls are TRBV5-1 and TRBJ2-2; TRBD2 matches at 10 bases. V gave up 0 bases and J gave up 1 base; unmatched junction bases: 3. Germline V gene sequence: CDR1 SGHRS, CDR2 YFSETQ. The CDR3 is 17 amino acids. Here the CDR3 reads CASSLEPSGGNTGELFF. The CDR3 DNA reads TGCGCCAGCAGCTTGGAACCTAGCGGGGGGAACACCGGGGAGCTGTTTTTT. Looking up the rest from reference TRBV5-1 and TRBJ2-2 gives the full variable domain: KAGVTQTPRYLIKTRGQQVTLSCSPISGHRSVSWYQQTPGQGLQFLFEYFSETQRNKGNFPGRFSGRQFSNSRSEMNVSTLELGDSALYLCASSLEPSGGNTGELFFGEGSRLTVL.

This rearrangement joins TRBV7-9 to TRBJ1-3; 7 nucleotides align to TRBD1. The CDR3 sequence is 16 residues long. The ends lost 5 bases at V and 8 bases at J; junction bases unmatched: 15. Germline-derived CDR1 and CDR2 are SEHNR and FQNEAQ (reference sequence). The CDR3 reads CASSPRQTGMEYTIYF. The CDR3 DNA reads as TGTGCCAGCAGCCCACGCCAGACAGGGATGGAATACACCATATATTTT. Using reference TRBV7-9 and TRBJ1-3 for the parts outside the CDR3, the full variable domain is DTGVSQNPRHKITKRGQNVTFRCDPISEHNRLYWYRQTLGQGPEFLTYFQNEAQLEKSRLLSDRFSAERPKGSFSTLEIQRTEQGDSAMYLCASSPRQTGMEYTIYFGEGSWLTVV.